These 27 T cell receptor beta chains share one sample of origin, sequenced in a study of control samples from healthy donors and cancer patients. Assay: immunoSEQ multiplex PCR; the TCRdb copy retains only in-frame clones and omits some. The sample has around 50,000 clones; 90% to 95% are singletons. The sequenced sample was blood. The receptors were sampled from a man aged 25 to 40 in good health.

The chain recombines TRBV5-1 with TRBJ2-1; TRBD1 is a possible D gene (5 bases). Germline V CDR1 and CDR2: SGHRS, YFSETQ. Trimming removed 4 bases at V and 6 bases at J, with 14 bases between. The CDR3 length is 14 residues. For the CDR3, the DNA is TGCGCCAGCAGCCGAGACCAGCAGGGCAATGAGCAGTTCTTC. As protein: CASSRDQQGNEQFF.

The chain carries TRBV9 and TRBJ2-1, with 14 bases fitting TRBD2. The V segment lost 7 bases and the J segment 6 bases; nucleotides outside the gene matches: 9. The germline V gene encodes CDR1 SGDLS and CDR2 YYNGEE. The CDR3 consists of 16 residues. The CDR3 here is CASELGLAGGGNEQFF. The CDR3 bases are TGTGCCAGCGAGCTCGGACTAGCGGGAGGAGGCAATGAGCAGTTCTTC.

This chain connects TRBV5-1 to TRBJ2-1; 7 bases line up with TRBD2. V was pared by 2 bases and J by 4 bases, with 6 bases of the junction left unmatched. Per the germline V gene, CDR1 is SGHRS and CDR2 is YFSETQ. This CDR3 is built from 15 residues. CDR3: CASSFGTTIYNEQFF. The CDR3 DNA sequence: TGCGCCAGCAGCTTCGGGACTACGATATACAATGAGCAGTTCTTC.

The chain uses TRBV6-2 or TRBV6-3 and TRBJ2-3, with 8 bases that match TRBD2. J lost 6 bases, V lost 6 bases, and 8 bases had no gene match. The germline gives CDR1 MNHEY, CDR2 SVGEGT. CDR3 size: 14 residues. CDR3 DNA: TGTGCCAGCAGCGGGAGGGCCGGTTGGGATACGCAGTATTTT. Translation gives CASSGRAGWDTQYF.

A note on this clone: The identical CDR3 is also encoded by other nucleotide sequences in the sample. V is TRBV6-4 and J is TRBJ2-3; D not certain. Germline V gene sequence: CDR1 MRHNA, CDR2 SNTAGT. This CDR3 is built from 13 residues. V dropped 2 bases and J dropped 1 base, with 4 bases sitting between them. The CDR3 region is CASSDRGTDTQYF. Here the CDR3 DNA reads TGTGCCAGCAGTGACAGGGGCACAGATACGCAGTATTTT.

J is TRBJ1-6 and V is TRBV5-5; no reliable D call. The CDR3 loop spans 16 amino acids. Germline CDR1 SGHKS, CDR2 YYEKEE (reference sequence). Trimming removed 4 bases at V and 6 bases at J, with 17 bases between. As DNA, the CDR3 is TGTGCCAGCAGCCTAGGCCAGCAGCGAGGTAATTCACCCCTCCACTTT. The encoded protein is CASSLGQQRGNSPLHF.

The V and J genes are TRBV30 and TRBJ1-3, with no clear D. Germline V gene sequence: CDR1 GTSNPN, CDR2 SVGIG (reference sequence). V was clipped by 5 bases and J by 0 bases, with 14 bases between them. The CDR3 extends over 15 amino acids. The CDR3 DNA is TGTGCCTGGGCGGGCCCAAACTCCTCTGGAAACACCATATATTTT. It is translated as CAWAGPNSSGNTIYF.

The rearrangement joins TRBV24-1 to TRBJ1-2, with 9 bases identical to TRBD1. V gave up 4 bases and J gave up 4 bases; unmatched junction bases: 6. The CDR3 contains 15 residues. Germline V gene sequence: CDR1 KGHDR, CDR2 SFDVKD. Here the CDR3 DNA reads TGTGCCACCAGTGAGGGGGGACAGGGTGGCTATGGCTACACCTTC. Translation gives CATSEGGQGGYGYTF.

The chain joins TRBV13 to TRBJ2-2; 11 nucleotides agree with TRBD2. Germline CDR1 is PRHDT and CDR2 is FYEKMQ (reference sequence). V gave up 5 bases and J gave up 1 base; unmatched junction bases: 9. The CDR3 has 18 residues. CDR3: CASSPPPLAGENTGELFF. DNA of the CDR3: TGTGCCAGCAGCCCACCCCCACTAGCGGGAGAGAACACCGGGGAGCTGTTTTTT.

This clone was picked up one time. This chain uses TRBV10-2 with TRBJ2-7; D unresolved. This CDR3 comprises 14 residues. CDR1 WSHSY and CDR2 SAAADI come from the germline V gene. V lost 3 bases, J lost 5 bases, and 14 bases lay in between. The CDR3 DNA sequence: TGCGCCAGCAGTGAAGTAGTCCGACCCCACGAGCAGTACTTC. It encodes CASSEVVRPHEQYF.

This chain connects TRBV5-5 to TRBJ1-5; TRBD1 might be the D (6 bases). Trimming took off 0 bases at V and 4 bases at J, with 11 bases between the two ends. Per germline, CDR1 SGHKS and CDR2 YYEKEE (reference sequence). The CDR3 is 15 amino acids. The CDR3 here is CASSLADSSNQPQHF. The CDR3 DNA follows: TGTGCCAGCAGCTTGGCGGACAGTTCGAATCAGCCCCAGCATTTT.

The V call is TRBV12-3 or TRBV12-4, the J call TRBJ2-7; 10 nucleotides line up with TRBD1. This CDR3 has 13 residues. The J segment lost 6 bases and the V segment lost 5 bases, leaving 4 bases of the junction unmatched. The CDR3 region has the DNA TGTGCCAGCAGTCGACAGGGGGCAGTCGAGCAGTACTTC. This codes for CASSRQGAVEQYF.

The J gene is TRBJ2-5, the V gene TRBV6-6; 7 nucleotides align to TRBD2. The V gene's germline CDR1 is MNHNY and CDR2 SVGAGI (reference sequence). CDR3 size: 13 residues. With 9 bases clipped from V and 7 bases from J, the junction kept 11 bases outside the gene matches. Here the CDR3 reads CASTGTTGGTQYF. CDR3 sequence (DNA): TGTGCCAGTACCGGGACCACGGGAGGGACCCAGTACTTC.

The rearrangement joins TRBV10-1 to TRBJ1-2, with 7 bases aligning to TRBD1. The junction had 2 bases not matched to a gene; V was cut back by 3 bases and J by 7 bases. Germline V gene data show CDR1 as WNHNN and CDR2 as SYGVQD (reference sequence). The CDR3 has 12 amino acids. The CDR3 region has the DNA TGCGCCAGCAGTGATACAGGGGCTGGCTACACCTTC. The encoded protein is CASSDTGAGYTF.

The chain recombines TRBV10-2 with TRBJ2-6, with D tentatively TRBD1 (7 bases). Germline lookup yields CDR1 WSHSY and CDR2 SAAADI. The germline V and J ends were trimmed by 6 bases and 4 bases, with 13 bases remaining between them. This CDR3 has 15 residues. CDR3 nucleotide sequence: TGCGCCAGCAGCCCCAGGGGGGACGGGGCCAACGTCCTGACTTTC. It encodes CASSPRGDGANVLTF.

This rearrangement joins TRBV6-1 to TRBJ2-3; possibly TRBD2 for D (5 bases). The CDR3 covers 16 residues. Between the trimmed V and J ends, which lost 3 bases and 0 bases, there was a span of 13 bases. CDR1 and CDR2 from the germline V gene are MNHNS and SASEGT. CDR3 coding DNA: TGTGCCAGCAGTGAGTCCGTGGGGAGTAGCACAGATACGCAGTATTTT. It yields the protein CASSESVGSSTDTQYF.

The chain is built from TRBV7-2 and TRBJ1-2; possibly TRBD1 for D (5 bases). The CDR3 loop spans 14 amino acids. Germline V lookup: CDR1 SGHTA, CDR2 FQGNSA. The V gene lost 6 bases and the J gene lost 8 bases, with 19 bases spanning the gap. Written as DNA, the CDR3 is TGTGCCAGCAGACCTGGGACGCTCGTCAGGGGCTACACCTTC. Protein product: CASRPGTLVRGYTF.

CDR3 sequence: CASSQWTGETGELFF. CDR3 bases: TGCGCCAGCAGCCAATGGACAGGGGAGACCGGGGAGCTGTTTTTT. The chain links TRBV4-1 to TRBJ2-2; 9 bases fit TRBD1. CDR1 is MGHRA and CDR2 is YSYEKL in the germline V gene. The CDR3 runs to 15 residues. The V segment lost 2 bases and the J segment 5 bases; nucleotides outside the gene matches: 3.

The chain carries TRBV7-2 and TRBJ2-7, with D perhaps TRBD1 or TRBD2 (5 bases each). Germline CDR1 and CDR2: SGHTA and FQGNSA. Trimming removed 6 bases from V and 4 bases from J, with 16 bases in between. The CDR3 sequence is 14 residues long. The CDR3 DNA sequence: TGTGCCAGCAGTCCTTGGGGGACGCGGTACGAGCAGTACTTC. This encodes CASSPWGTRYEQYF.

V usage is TRBV6-5 and J usage is TRBJ1-3; D possibly corresponds to TRBD1 (6 bases). CDR1 and CDR2 (germline): MNHEY, SVGAGI. V was clipped by 3 bases and J by 1 base, with 10 bases between them. There are 15 residues in the CDR3. The DNA of the CDR3 is TGTGCCAGCAGTTATACAACAGGGTCTGGAAACACCATATATTTT. The encoded protein is CASSYTTGSGNTIYF.

This clone showed up just once. The chain couples TRBV15 to TRBJ2-7; a possible D gene is TRBD1 (6 bases). Germline V gives CDR1 LNHNV, CDR2 YYDKDF (reference sequence). The V and J ends lost 2 bases and 5 bases respectively, with 7 bases between them. The CDR3 is 12 amino acids. CDR3 region: CATSRRQDEQYF. The CDR3 nucleotides are TGTGCCACCAGCAGACGACAGGACGAGCAGTACTTC.

V usage is TRBV5-6 and J usage is TRBJ2-3; 10 bases agree with TRBD1. Germline V lookup: CDR1 SGHDT, CDR2 YYEEEE. The length of the CDR3 is 16 residues. Trimming at V came to 3 bases and at J to 3 bases, leaving 7 bases not matched to a gene. This chain's CDR3 is CASSSSGTGETDTQYF. The DNA of the CDR3 is TGTGCCAGCAGCTCCTCCGGGACAGGGGAGACAGATACGCAGTATTTT.

This chain uses TRBV4-2 with TRBJ2-7; no firm D call. Germline-derived CDR1 and CDR2 are LGHNA and YNFKEQ. V shed 1 base and J shed 3 bases, with 10 bases lying between them. CDR3 length: 14 amino acids. CDR3 nucleotides: TGTGCCAGCAGCCAAGGTGGAACAGTCTACGAGCAGTACTTC. The encoded protein is CASSQGGTVYEQYF.

The genes are TRBV1 and TRBJ2-2; the D call of TRBD2 is as the table states it, not checked on the DNA. TRBV1 has pseudogene status. This CDR3 has 21 residues. CDR3 region: CTSSLLRGPTSGAANTGELFF. The CDR3 coding sequence is TGCACCAGCAGCCTCCTAAGGGGGCCGACTAGCGGGGCCGCGAACACCGGGGAGCTGTTTTTT.

This chain connects TRBV19 to TRBJ1-2; a weak D match, TRBD1 (5 bases). V gave up 2 bases and J gave up 7 bases, with 20 bases separating them. Germline V gene sequence: CDR1 LNHDA, CDR2 SQIVND (reference sequence). There are 16 residues in the CDR3. CDR3 sequence: CASSIILRRGARGYTF. The CDR3 DNA sequence: TGTGCCAGTAGTATAATCCTCCGGAGAGGGGCCCGTGGCTACACCTTC.

The chain links TRBV5-1 to TRBJ1-1; TRBD1 matches 7 bases. This CDR3 contains 18 residues. Germline V CDR1 and CDR2: SGHRS, YFSETQ. V was pared by 4 bases and J by 0 bases, with 15 bases of the junction left unmatched. This chain's CDR3 is CASSPDHPTTGMNTEAFF. Here the CDR3 DNA reads TGCGCCAGCAGCCCCGACCACCCCACGACAGGGATGAACACTGAAGCTTTCTTT. Full variable domain (remainder filled in from reference TRBV5-1 and TRBJ1-1): KAGVTQTPRYLIKTRGQQVTLSCSPISGHRSVSWYQQTPGQGLQFLFEYFSETQRNKGNFPGRFSGRQFSNSRSEMNVSTLELGDSALYLCASSPDHPTTGMNTEAFFGQGTRLTVV.

The V gene is TRBV5-1, the J gene TRBJ2-1, with 11 bases aligning to TRBD2. Germline-derived CDR1 and CDR2 are SGHRS and YFSETQ. V lost 4 bases, J lost 4 bases, and 4 bases stayed unmatched. The CDR3 contains 15 residues. The CDR3 DNA reads TGCGCCAGCAGCATAACTAGCGGGAGTTACAATGAGCAGTTCTTC. Residues: CASSITSGSYNEQFF. The variable domain in full, with the rest retrieved from reference TRBV5-1 and TRBJ2-1, is KAGVTQTPRYLIKTRGQQVTLSCSPISGHRSVSWYQQTPGQGLQFLFEYFSETQRNKGNFPGRFSGRQFSNSRSEMNVSTLELGDSALYLCASSITSGSYNEQFFGPGTRLTVL.